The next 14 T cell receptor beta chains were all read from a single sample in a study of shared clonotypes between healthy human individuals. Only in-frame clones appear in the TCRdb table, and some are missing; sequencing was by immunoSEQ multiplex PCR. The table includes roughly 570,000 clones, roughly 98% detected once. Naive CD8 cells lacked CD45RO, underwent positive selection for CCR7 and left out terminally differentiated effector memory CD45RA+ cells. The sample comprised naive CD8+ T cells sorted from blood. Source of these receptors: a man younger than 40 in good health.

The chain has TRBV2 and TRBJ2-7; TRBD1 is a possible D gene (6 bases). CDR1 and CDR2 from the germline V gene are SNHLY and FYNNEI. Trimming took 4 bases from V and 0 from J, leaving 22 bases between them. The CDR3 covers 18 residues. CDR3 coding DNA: TGTGCCAGCAGTGGTGGCGACAGGAACCAATGGGACTCCTACGAGCAGTACTTC. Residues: CASSGGDRNQWDSYEQYF.

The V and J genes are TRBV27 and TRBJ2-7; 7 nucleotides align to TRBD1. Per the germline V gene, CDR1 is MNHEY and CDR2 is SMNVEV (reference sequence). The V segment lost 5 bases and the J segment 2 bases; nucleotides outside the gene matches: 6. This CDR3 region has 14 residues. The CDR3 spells CASSPMTGTYEQYF. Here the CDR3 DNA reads TGTGCCAGCAGTCCGATGACAGGGACCTACGAGCAGTACTTC.

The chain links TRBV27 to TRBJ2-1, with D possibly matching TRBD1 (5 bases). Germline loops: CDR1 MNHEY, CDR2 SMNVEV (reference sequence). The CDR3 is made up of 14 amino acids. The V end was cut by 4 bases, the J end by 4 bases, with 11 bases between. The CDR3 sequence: CASSSDIGYNEQFF. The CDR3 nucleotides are TGTGCCAGCAGTTCGGACATAGGGTACAATGAGCAGTTCTTC.

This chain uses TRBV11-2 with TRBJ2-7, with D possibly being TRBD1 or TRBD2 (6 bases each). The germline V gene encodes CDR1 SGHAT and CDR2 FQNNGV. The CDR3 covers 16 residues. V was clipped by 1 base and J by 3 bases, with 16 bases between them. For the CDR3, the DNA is TGTGCCAGCAGCTTAGTAGGGGGAGGCCTACTCTACGAGCAGTACTTC. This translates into CASSLVGGGLLYEQYF.

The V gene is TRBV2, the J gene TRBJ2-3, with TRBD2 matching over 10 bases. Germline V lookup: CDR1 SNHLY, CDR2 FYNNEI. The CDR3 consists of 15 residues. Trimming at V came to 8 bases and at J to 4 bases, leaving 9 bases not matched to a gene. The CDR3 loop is CASRRTSGGADTQYF. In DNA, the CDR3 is TGTGCCAGCCGCCGGACTAGCGGAGGAGCAGATACGCAGTATTTT.

CDR3 coding DNA: TGTGCCAGCAGCCGCTCCGGGACCTTCAATGAGCAGTTCTTC. Residues: CASSRSGTFNEQFF. The chain carries TRBV7-2 and TRBJ2-1; D tentatively fits TRBD1 or TRBD2 (5 bases each). Trimming pared 5 bases from V and 6 bases from J, leaving 14 bases between. Germline lookup yields CDR1 SGHTA and CDR2 FQGNSA. The CDR3 extends over 14 amino acids.

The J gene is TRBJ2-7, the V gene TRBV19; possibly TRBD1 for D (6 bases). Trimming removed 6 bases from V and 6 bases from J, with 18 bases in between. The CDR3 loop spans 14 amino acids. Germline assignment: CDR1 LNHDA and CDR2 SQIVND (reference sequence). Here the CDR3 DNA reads TGTGCCAGTAGCATCCAGGGGACGTCTTTCGAGCAGTACTTC. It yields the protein CASSIQGTSFEQYF.

DNA of the CDR3: TGTGCCAGCAGCCCTGCTGCATTCACCCAAGAGACCCAGTACTTC. It translates to CASSPAAFTQETQYF. The rearrangement uses TRBV7-2 and TRBJ2-5, with D unclear. The germline V gene encodes CDR1 SGHTA and CDR2 FQGNSA. V dropped 5 bases and J dropped 1 base, with 14 bases sitting between them. The CDR3 spans 15 residues.

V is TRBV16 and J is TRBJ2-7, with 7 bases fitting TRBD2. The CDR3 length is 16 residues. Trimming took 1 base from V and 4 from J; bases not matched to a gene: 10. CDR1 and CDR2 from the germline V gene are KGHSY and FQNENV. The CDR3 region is CASSQLVTGGTYEQYF. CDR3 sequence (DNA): TGTGCCAGCAGCCAATTAGTAACGGGAGGTACTTACGAGCAGTACTTC.

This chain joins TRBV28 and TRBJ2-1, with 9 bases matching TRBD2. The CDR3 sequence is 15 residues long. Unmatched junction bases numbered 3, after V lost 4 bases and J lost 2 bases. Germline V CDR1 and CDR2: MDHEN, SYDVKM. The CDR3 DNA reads TGTGCCAGCAGTTCCCTAGCGGGAACCTACAATGAGCAGTTCTTC. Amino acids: CASSSLAGTYNEQFF.

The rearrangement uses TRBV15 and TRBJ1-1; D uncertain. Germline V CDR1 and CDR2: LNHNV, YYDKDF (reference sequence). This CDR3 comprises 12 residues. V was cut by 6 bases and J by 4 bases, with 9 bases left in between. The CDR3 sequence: CATSSVLTEAFF. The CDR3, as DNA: TGTGCCACCAGTTCTGTACTCACTGAAGCTTTCTTT.

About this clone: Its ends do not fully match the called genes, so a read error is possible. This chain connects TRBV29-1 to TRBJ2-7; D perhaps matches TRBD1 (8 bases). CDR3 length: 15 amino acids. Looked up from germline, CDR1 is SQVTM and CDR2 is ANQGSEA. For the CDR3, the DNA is TGCAGCGTGGAAGTACAGGGGGGGCGCGGGGACGAGCAGTACTTC. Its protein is CSVEVQGGRGDEQYF.

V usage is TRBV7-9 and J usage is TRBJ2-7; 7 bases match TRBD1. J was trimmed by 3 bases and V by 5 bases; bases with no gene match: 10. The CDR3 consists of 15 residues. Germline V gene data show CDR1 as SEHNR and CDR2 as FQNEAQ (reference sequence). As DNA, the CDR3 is TGTGCCAGCAGCGCCCGACAGGGCCCACGCTACGAGCAGTACTTC. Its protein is CASSARQGPRYEQYF.

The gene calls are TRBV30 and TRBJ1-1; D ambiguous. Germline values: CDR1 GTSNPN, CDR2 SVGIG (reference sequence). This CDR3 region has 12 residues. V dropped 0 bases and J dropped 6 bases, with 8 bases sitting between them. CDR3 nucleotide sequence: TGTGCCTGGAGTGTTGTGGGTCCTGAAGCTTTCTTT. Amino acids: CAWSVVGPEAFF.